Each of the 19 T cell receptor beta chains below was sequenced from the same sample in a study of tumor and adjacent non-tumor tissue in lung cancer. The library came from three nested PCR rounds adapted from ARM-PCR protocols. MiXCR, applied by TCRdb to the multiplex PCR reads, yields one record per CDR3 protein. The repertoire holds about 120,000 distinct CDR3 sequences, with 75% to 90% as singletons. RNA was extracted from bulk tissue without any cell sorting. Sequencing input: lung tumor tissue. These receptors came from an older man with non-small cell lung cancer.

The chain joins TRBV5-4 to TRBJ2-3, with D perhaps TRBD2 (6 bases). V shed 8 bases and J shed 0 bases, with 16 bases lying between them. The length of the CDR3 is 15 residues. Germline lookup yields CDR1 SGHNT and CDR2 YYREEE (reference sequence). This CDR3 reads CASSGGILSTDTQYF. The CDR3, as DNA: TGTGCCAGTAGCGGAGGGATTTTAAGCACAGATACGCAGTATTTT.

This clonotype was seen a single time. The CDR3 end shows no conserved phenylalanine or tryptophan, and so a read error is likely. V usage is TRBV6-5 and J usage is TRBJ2-7; TRBD2 agrees at 7 bases. CDR1 MNHEY and CDR2 SVGAGI come from the germline V gene. The junction had 23 bases not matched to a gene; V was cut back by 11 bases and J by 10 bases. CDR3 length: 15 residues. The CDR3: CAVGRRLAGSYKQYL. CDR3 coding DNA: TGTGCCGTCGGAAGGAGACTAGCAGGTTCTTACAAACAGTACTTG.

This clonotype was counted once. CDR3 coding DNA: TGTGCCAGCGGTACTCCGGGACAGGGTCGCAATGAGCAGTACTTC. This gives the protein CASGTPGQGRNEQYF. The chain has TRBV28 and TRBJ2-7, with TRBD1 matching over 9 bases. V shed 8 bases, J shed 7 bases, and the junction held 15 bases outside the gene matches. Germline V gene data show CDR1 as MDHEN and CDR2 as SYDVKM. This CDR3 has 15 amino acids.

As concerns this clonotype: One junction end does not reproduce the germline sequence, and a read error may be involved. The V and J genes are TRBV12-3 or TRBV12-4 and TRBJ2-7, with no clear D. There are 13 residues in the CDR3. CDR3 protein: CASSSPDSYEQYF. The CDR3 DNA sequence: TGTGCTAGCAGTTCCCCGGACTCCTACGAGCAGTACTTC.

Concerning this clonotype: Since no conserved phenylalanine or tryptophan closes the CDR3, a read error is the likely cause. The genes are TRBV7-8 and TRBJ2-1, with unresolved D. Trimming took 6 bases from V and 1 from J, leaving 13 bases between them. The CDR3 runs 15 residues. Germline CDR1 and CDR2: SGHVS and FQNEAQ. The CDR3 nucleotides read TGTGCCAGCAGAAAATGGTCCGAGTCCTACAATGAGCAGTTCATC. This sequence encodes CASRKWSESYNEQFI.

As concerns this clonotype: One end of the junction fails to match germline, which may point to a read error. The chain recombines TRBV4-1 with TRBJ1-5; D ambiguous. CDR1 and CDR2 from the germline V gene are MGHRA and YSYEKL. The CDR3 covers 17 residues. The CDR3 DNA is TGCACCAGGATCCAGAGTAGCAACATTTATAGCAATCAGCCCCAGCATTTT. Protein sequence: CTRIQSSNIYSNQPQHF.

The J gene is TRBJ2-3, the V gene TRBV6-2 or TRBV6-3; D unresolved. Germline CDR1 and CDR2: MNHEY and SVGEGT. The CDR3 totals 15 residues. The V end lost 7 bases, the J end lost 4 bases, and 18 bases lay between the germline ends. CDR3 residues: CASNYTRRSSDTQYF. CDR3 bases: TGTGCCAGCAATTATACTCGAAGGAGTTCAGATACGCAGTATTTT.

The table lists this clonotype with a few counts. A clone one base away is much larger, so this may be a read error. The chain couples TRBV12-3 or TRBV12-4 to TRBJ1-1, with a tentative D call TRBD1 (5 bases). This CDR3 has 15 residues. CDR3 residues: CASSFKGSLNTEASF. The CDR3 region has the DNA TGTGCCAGCAGTTTTAAGGGGAGCCTGAACACTGAAGCTTCCTTT.

Note on this clonotype: At one boundary the junction diverges from the germline segment, which might be a read error. This rearrangement joins TRBV10-2 to TRBJ1-2; D gene unclear. The germline V gene encodes CDR1 WSHSY and CDR2 SAAADI. CDR3 length: 13 residues. The CDR3 loop reads CASSESSWRQTNF. CDR3 sequence (DNA): TGCGCCAGCAGTGAGTCAAGCTGGAGGCAGACCAACTTC.

Comment on this clonotype: A junction end diverges from the germline sequence, so it may reflect a read error. The chain recombines TRBV4-3 with TRBJ2-1; D uncertain. The CDR3 contains 17 residues. Germline CDR1 is LGHNA and CDR2 is YSLEER. The CDR3 reads CASSQYPEEAEYNEQFF. The CDR3 coding sequence is TGCGCCAGCAGCCAATACCCAGAGGAAGCTGAATACAATGAACAGTTCTTC.

A remark on this clonotype: Because the CDR3 is missing its conserved closing phenylalanine or tryptophan, this is likely a read error. The limits of the CDR3 on the DNA are not certain, so only TCRdb's listed CDR3 is given. The J gene is TRBJ2-7, the V gene TRBV11-1; the D call in the table, TRBD1, was not verified against the DNA. Ends included, the CDR3 has 14 residues. Per germline, CDR1 SGHAT and CDR2 FQDESV (reference sequence). CDR3 sequence reads: CASGSRETTYEQYL.

In this sample, this clonotype turned up many times. The CDR3 sequence is CASSGSWGKGGVTEAFF. The CDR3, as DNA: TGTGCCAGCTCCGGGTCTTGGGGCAAGGGGGGGGTTACTGAAGCTTTCTTT. The chain uses TRBV28 and TRBJ1-1; D is perhaps TRBD1 (6 bases). The CDR3 is made up of 17 amino acids. Germline V gene data show CDR1 as MDHEN and CDR2 as SYDVKM. The ends were cut back, 8 bases at V and 5 bases at J, with 27 bases in the middle.

The rearrangement links TRBV29-1 to TRBJ1-5, with D tentatively TRBD1 (6 bases). Germline CDR1 reads SQVTM; CDR2 reads ANQGSEA. The V gene lost 6 bases and the J gene lost 5 bases, with 14 bases spanning the gap. The CDR3 is made up of 13 amino acids. Here the CDR3 reads CSVPLGAYQPQHF. DNA of the CDR3: TGCAGCGTCCCATTGGGGGCCTATCAGCCCCAGCATTTT.

Concerning this clonotype: With a much larger clone just one base away, this may be a read error. CDR3 residues: CSARKWDRNIEAFF. The CDR3 nucleotides read TGCAGTGCTCGCAAGTGGGACAGGAACATTGAAGCTTTCTTT. The chain joins TRBV20-1 to TRBJ1-1; 8 nucleotides match TRBD1. This CDR3 region has 14 residues. Germline V lookup: CDR1 DFQATT, CDR2 SNEGSKA (reference sequence).

Comments on this clonotype: It is likely a read error, because the conserved phenylalanine at the end of the CDR3 is missing. The chain recombines TRBV6-5 with TRBJ1-1; D is unclear. Germline V gives CDR1 MNHEY, CDR2 SVGAGI. This CDR3 spans 12 amino acids. V was trimmed by 6 bases and J by 11 bases, leaving 16 bases between them. The CDR3 is CASSSVSGEAFL. The CDR3 region has the DNA TGTGCCAGCAGCAGCGTCTCCGGGGAGGCTTTCTTA.

The gene calls are TRBV6-5 and TRBJ1-2; maybe TRBD1 (5 bases). The germline V and J ends were trimmed by 6 bases and 6 bases, with 14 bases remaining between them. This CDR3 contains 13 residues. Germline V gene data show CDR1 as MNHEY and CDR2 as SVGAGI. CDR3 sequence: CASRAWTWNGYTF. The CDR3 nucleotides are TGTGCCAGCAGAGCTTGGACATGGAATGGCTACACCTTC.

This clonotype was detected once. The germline gene is not matched at one end of the junction; a read error may be the cause. The chain recombines TRBV5-4 with TRBJ2-5; maybe TRBD1 (5 bases). The CDR3 covers 16 residues. Germline lookup yields CDR1 SGHNT and CDR2 YYREEE (reference sequence). CDR3: CAGSLLKGITRETQYF. CDR3 coding DNA: TGTGCTGGCAGCCTTCTCAAGGGGATAACGAGAGAGACTCAGTACTTC.

To note about this clonotype: Mismatch with germline at one junction end may stem from a read error. The V gene is TRBV7-9, the J gene TRBJ1-1; 10 nucleotides align to TRBD1. This CDR3 has 15 residues. The V gene's germline CDR1 is SEHNR and CDR2 FQNEAQ (reference sequence). Here the CDR3 DNA reads TGTGTCAGCAGTCCGGGACAGGGGTTGGACGCTGAAGCTTTCTTT. The encoded protein is CVSSPGQGLDAEAFF.

As to this clonotype: Germline is not matched at one junction end, which may reflect a read error. The chain has TRBV11-2 and TRBJ1-1; TRBD1 is a possible D gene (5 bases). Germline V gene sequence: CDR1 SGHAT, CDR2 FQNNGV. The CDR3 is made up of 14 amino acids. DNA for the CDR3: TGTGCCAACAGTAGGGCGGGGGGGAACACTGAAGCTTTCTTC. This gives the protein CANSRAGGNTEAFF.